The 14 T cell receptor beta chains listed next were all sequenced from one sample in a study of glioma-infiltrating T cells. The iRepertoire nested amplicon-rescue multiplex PCR amplified TCR alpha and beta CDR3s from RNA. TCRdb re-derived calls from the multiplex PCR reads in MiXCR, one entry per CDR3 protein. The table includes 400,000 or so distinct CDR3 sequences, 41% detected once. The material sequenced was glioma tissue, nonneoplastic brain tissue, or PBMCs (not recorded which). These TCRs come from a human donor with low-grade glioma or glioblastoma, undergoing nonglioma brain surgery, or in good health (not recorded which).

This clonotype has a handful of counts. The chain recombines TRBV28 with TRBJ1-3, with no clear D. Deletions cut 2 bases from V and 9 bases from J, with 14 bases between. The CDR3 is 14 residues long. Per germline, CDR1 MDHEN and CDR2 SYDVKM. CDR3 bases: TGTGCCAGCAGTTTAGGGCTCGGCAGAGGCACCATATATTTT. It codes for CASSLGLGRGTIYF.

To note about this clonotype: One junction end disagrees with the germline gene, perhaps due to a read error. The chain employs TRBV6-6 and TRBJ2-1; D gene unclear. CDR1 and CDR2 from the germline V gene are MNHNY and SVGAGI (reference sequence). The CDR3 is 13 amino acids. The CDR3 reads CASNYSEISEQFF. As DNA, the CDR3 is TGTGCCAGCAATTACTCGGAAATCTCTGAGCAGTTCTTC.

The chain is built from TRBV4-1 and TRBJ2-3; a possible D gene is TRBD2 (6 bases). The CDR3 contains 15 residues. V dropped 2 bases and J dropped 4 bases, with 13 bases sitting between them. From germline, CDR1 is MGHRA and CDR2 YSYEKL. The CDR3 DNA follows: TGCGCCAGCAGCCAACAGGATAGCGGAGCAGATACGCAGTATTTT. Protein: CASSQQDSGADTQYF.

V usage is TRBV6-1 and J usage is TRBJ1-1; possible D gene TRBD1, 6 bases. V was trimmed by 5 bases and J by 2 bases, leaving 33 bases between them. The germline CDR1 and CDR2 sequences are MNHNS and SASEGT. This CDR3 spans 21 amino acids. The CDR3: CASSRRLTRTAALVGNTEAFF. The CDR3 DNA reads TGTGCCAGCAGTCGGCGCCTAACCCGGACAGCCGCCTTGGTGGGTAACACTGAAGCTTTCTTT.

This clonotype appeared once. Being one base from a much bigger clone, this may be a read error. The chain links TRBV28 to TRBJ1-1; no definite D call. CDR1 and CDR2 (germline): MDHEN, SYDVKM. This CDR3 contains 13 residues. V dropped 4 bases and J dropped 4 bases, with 10 bases sitting between them. CDR3 protein: CASSSFWGTEAFF. In DNA, the CDR3 is TGTGCCAGCAGTTCATTCTGGGGCACTGAAGCTTTCTTT.

The rearrangement joins TRBV11-2 to TRBJ2-1; TRBD2 aligns across 7 bases. V lost 5 bases, J lost 5 bases, and 6 bases stayed unmatched. The CDR3 contains 14 residues. Per germline, CDR1 SGHAT and CDR2 FQNNGV. The CDR3 region has the DNA TGTGCCAGCAGCCCCGGGACTACCGACAATGAGCAGTTCTTC. As protein: CASSPGTTDNEQFF.

The V gene is TRBV7-2, the J gene TRBJ2-3; D might be TRBD1 or TRBD2, each matching 7 bases. Germline assignment: CDR1 SGHTA and CDR2 FQGNSA. The length of the CDR3 is 15 residues. The V end was cut by 5 bases, the J end by 4 bases, with 16 bases between. Here the CDR3 reads CASSLRGRGPDTQYF. DNA of the CDR3: TGTGCCAGCAGCCTTAGGGGGCGGGGGCCAGATACGCAGTATTTT.

V gene TRBV7-8 combines with J gene TRBJ2-1, with D unresolved. Trimming stripped 2 bases from V and 7 bases from J, with 18 bases between. Per germline, CDR1 SGHVS and CDR2 FQNEAQ. This CDR3 contains 16 residues. The CDR3 nucleotides are TGTGCCAGCAGCTTATACCGCATATCGCTCTGGAATGAGCAGTTCTTC. Amino acid sequence: CASSLYRISLWNEQFF. Supplemented by reference TRBV7-8 and TRBJ2-1, the full variable domain reads GAGVSQSPRYKVAKRGQDVALRCDPISGHVSLFWYQQALGQGPEFLTYFQNEAQLDKSGLPSDRFFAERPEGSVSTLKIQRTQQEDSAVYLCASSLYRISLWNEQFFGPGTRLTVL.

The V call is TRBV20-1, the J call TRBJ2-1; 10 bases agree with TRBD2. This CDR3 is 16 amino acids long. Germline assignment: CDR1 DFQATT and CDR2 SNEGSKA (reference sequence). V was clipped by 5 bases and J by 2 bases; unmatched bases: 9. The CDR3 loop reads CSAVTTSGRAYNEQFF. In DNA form, the CDR3 reads TGCAGTGCTGTAACGACCAGCGGGAGGGCCTACAATGAGCAGTTCTTC.

CDR3 nucleotides: TGCGCCAGCAGCCAACTAGGGACACGAGTACAAGAGACCCAGTACTTC. Its protein is CASSQLGTRVQETQYF. The chain couples TRBV4-1 to TRBJ2-5, with a tentative D call TRBD1 (6 bases). V lost 2 bases and J lost 2, with 15 bases in between. This CDR3 region has 16 residues. CDR1 and CDR2 from the germline V gene are MGHRA and YSYEKL.

This clonotype was picked up many times. This CDR3 is CASSPTGNYGYTF. CDR3 bases: TGTGCCAGCAGCCCCACAGGGAACTATGGCTACACCTTC. The chain has TRBV28 and TRBJ1-2; weak D call: TRBD1 (6 bases). The CDR3 loop spans 13 amino acids. Trimming left V 6 bases short and J 2 bases short, with 10 bases between. Germline lookup yields CDR1 MDHEN and CDR2 SYDVKM.

This clonotype came up a few times. The V call is TRBV28, the J call TRBJ2-1, with 8 bases fitting TRBD1. This CDR3 is 19 amino acids long. Unmatched junction bases numbered 17, after V lost 7 bases and J lost 0 bases. Germline loops: CDR1 MDHEN, CDR2 SYDVKM. CDR3 sequence: CASTLGGTGAMSSYNEQFF. The CDR3 region has the DNA TGTGCCAGCACCCTCGGCGGGACAGGAGCCATGAGCTCCTACAATGAGCAGTTCTTC.

With respect to this clonotype: With a much larger clone just one base away, this may be a read error. The chain carries TRBV7-6 and TRBJ2-7; D remains ambiguous. This CDR3 is built from 13 residues. Germline V gene lookup returns CDR1 SGHVS and CDR2 FNYEAQ. V lost 1 base, J lost 9 bases, and 13 bases lay in between. The CDR3: CASSLVQAGVQYF. CDR3 DNA: TGTGCCAGCAGCTTAGTGCAGGCCGGCGTGCAGTACTTC.

The sample holds many counts of this clonotype. V usage is TRBV6-6 and J usage is TRBJ1-2; TRBD1 matches at 10 bases. Germline CDR1 is MNHNY and CDR2 is SVGAGI (reference sequence). The CDR3 loop spans 15 amino acids. V was pared by 0 bases and J by 2 bases, with 0 bases of the junction left unmatched. The DNA of the CDR3 is TGTGCCAGCAGTTACTCGACAGGGGGCAACTATGGCTACACCTTC. It specifies CASSYSTGGNYGYTF.